This T cell receptor (beta chain) was recorded in a study of shared T cell receptors in the human thymus. Looked up from germline, CDR1 is MNHNS and CDR2 is SASEGT. The CDR3 has 14 amino acids. V gave up 7 bases and J gave up 3 bases, with 15 bases separating them. Profiled with immunoSEQ multiplex PCR; TCRdb holds only in-frame clones, not every one. The sample has under 700,000 clones, around three quarters seen once; the top ten hold around 0.013%. These sequences were also reported in another study, on human thymus T cells.

V and J are TRBV6-1 and TRBJ1-1, with unresolved D. Sequenced material: thymocytes. This sequence was found in a boy in the first two years of life with a congenital heart defect. This CDR3 is CASIGEVPDTEAFF. Here the CDR3 DNA reads TGTGCCAGCATAGGAGAAGTTCCGGACACTGAAGCTTTCTTT.